The source of this T cell receptor (beta chain) is a study of cytomegalovirus exposure and HLA in healthy donors. Findings and caveats of the study: A later analysis showed that HLA-associated TCR beta chains had undergone more clonal expansion than equally common others. A later analysis found common viral pathogens apparently linked to several of the most significant clusters.

PCR primers comprised 60 Vbeta and 13 Jbeta primers. Only in-frame clones appear in the TCRdb table, and some are missing; sequencing was by immunoSEQ multiplex PCR. The sample has approximately 160,000 clones, under 85% seen once. With regard to this clone: The target antigen is unknown.

CDR3 length: 13 residues. CDR1 and CDR2 (germline): SQVTM, ANQGSEA. Germline trimming cut 7 bases from V and 4 bases from J; bases unmatched to any gene: 6. Sequenced material: PBMCs. This sequence originates from a woman aged 25 to 39 in good health and CMV-seronegative. This chain links TRBV29-1 with TRBJ2-7; 11 nucleotides agree with TRBD1. The CDR3 is CSARTGGRYEQYF. Written as DNA, the CDR3 is TGCAGCGCCAGGACAGGGGGCAGGTACGAGCAGTACTTC.